Following are 17 T cell receptor beta chains from one sample sequenced in a study of cytomegalovirus exposure and HLA in healthy donors. It was with 60 Vbeta and 13 Jbeta primers that the PCR ran. Sequencing used immunoSEQ multiplex PCR; TCRdb keeps in-frame clones, though not all of them. The sample records approximately 140,000 clones, around three quarters being singletons. Material: PBMCs. The source of these receptors is a man aged 35 to 55 in good health and CMV-seropositive.

This rearrangement joins TRBV5-6 to TRBJ1-6, with TRBD1 identical over 7 bases. The CDR3 has 17 residues. V dropped 0 bases and J dropped 9; count of bases not matched to a gene: 12. Per germline, CDR1 SGHDT and CDR2 YYEEEE. The CDR3 loop is CASSLAGQAKTGSPLHF. CDR3 bases: TGTGCCAGCAGCTTGGCTGGACAGGCCAAGACCGGTTCACCCCTCCACTTT.

The V gene is TRBV6-6, the J gene TRBJ2-4; 7 nucleotides agree with TRBD1. CDR3 size: 13 residues. Germline assignment: CDR1 MNHNY and CDR2 SVGAGI (reference sequence). J was trimmed by 12 bases and V by 0 bases; bases with no gene match: 5. CDR3: CASSYSEQGNQYF. CDR3 sequence (DNA): TGTGCCAGCAGTTACTCCGAACAGGGGAATCAGTACTTC.

The DNA for the CDR3 is TGTGCCAGCAGCGGAACAGGGGGCTTCGGCACTGAAGCTTTCTTT. Translating it yields CASSGTGGFGTEAFF. The chain uses TRBV9 and TRBJ1-1; 9 bases map to TRBD1. The germline gives CDR1 SGDLS, CDR2 YYNGEE. This CDR3 has 15 residues. Trimming cost V 3 bases and J 4 bases; bases outside gene matches: 7.

The gene calls are TRBV10-1 and TRBJ1-2; 7 bases are shared with TRBD1. CDR1 WNHNN and CDR2 SYGVQD come from the germline V gene (reference sequence). The V segment lost 0 bases and the J segment 7 bases; nucleotides outside the gene matches: 14. The CDR3 has 17 residues. The CDR3 DNA is TGCGCCAGCAGTGAGTCGATTTCCAGGGGGTCCGGTGTTGGCTACACCTTC. This codes for CASSESISRGSGVGYTF.

The chain recombines TRBV6-6 with TRBJ2-7, with a possible D match to TRBD1 (5 bases). Between the trimmed V and J ends, which lost 2 bases and 5 bases, there was a span of 13 bases. Germline CDR1 reads MNHNY; CDR2 reads SVGAGI (reference sequence). This CDR3 region has 14 residues. DNA for the CDR3: TGTGCCAGCAGTTACACCAAGGGGTACAACGAGCAGTACTTC. Translating gives CASSYTKGYNEQYF.

The rearrangement links TRBV19 to TRBJ1-1; TRBD1 aligns across 8 bases. Germline V gene sequence: CDR1 LNHDA, CDR2 SQIVND (reference sequence). This CDR3 has 14 amino acids. J was trimmed by 2 bases and V by 6 bases; bases with no gene match: 5. The CDR3 here is CASRYRGSNTEAFF. The CDR3 nucleotides read TGTGCCAGTAGGTACAGGGGGTCAAACACTGAAGCTTTCTTT.

The chain is built from TRBV10-2 and TRBJ1-1; 8 bases align to TRBD1. The CDR3 runs to 13 residues. Germline V gene sequence: CDR1 WSHSY, CDR2 SAAADI. V lost 8 bases and J lost 3; bases outside the gene matches: 5. The CDR3 here is CASHRGKYTEAFF. The CDR3 DNA reads TGCGCCAGCCACAGGGGGAAGTACACTGAAGCTTTCTTT.

The chain joins TRBV6-5 to TRBJ1-2; D remains ambiguous. Per germline, CDR1 MNHEY and CDR2 SVGAGI. V shed 1 base and J shed 8 bases, with 5 bases lying between them. This CDR3 has 11 residues. CDR3 coding DNA: TGTGCCAGCAGTTACTACAGAGGCTACACCTTC. As protein: CASSYYRGYTF.

The chain combines TRBV27 with TRBJ2-7, with D possibly being TRBD2 (6 bases). This CDR3 contains 15 residues. The V gene lost 2 bases and the J gene lost 0 bases, with 11 bases spanning the gap. In germline, CDR1 is MNHEY, CDR2 SMNVEV (reference sequence). The CDR3 region is CASSLQAGRSYEQYF. In DNA, the CDR3 is TGTGCCAGCAGTTTACAGGCGGGACGCTCCTACGAGCAGTACTTC.

The genes are TRBV19 and TRBJ2-3, with D possibly matching TRBD2 (6 bases). The CDR3 sequence is 14 residues long. Deletions cut 1 base from V and 1 base from J, with 6 bases between. Per germline, CDR1 LNHDA and CDR2 SQIVND (reference sequence). This CDR3 reads CASSIAGGTDTQYF. The CDR3 DNA follows: TGTGCCAGTAGTATAGCGGGAGGCACAGATACGCAGTATTTT. Full variable domain (missing parts from reference TRBV19 and TRBJ2-3): DGGITQSPKYLFRKEGQNVTLSCEQNLNHDAMYWYRQDPGQGLRLIYYSQIVNDFQKGDIAEGYSVSREKKESFPLTVTSAQKNPTAFYLCASSIAGGTDTQYFGPGTRLTVL.

V usage is TRBV9 and J usage is TRBJ1-4, with 11 bases fitting TRBD1. The J segment lost 7 bases and the V segment lost 0 bases, leaving 2 bases of the junction unmatched. Germline V gene lookup returns CDR1 SGDLS and CDR2 YYNGEE. This CDR3 contains 15 residues. The CDR3 here is CASSVGGQGGEKLFF. CDR3 in DNA: TGTGCCAGCAGCGTAGGGGGACAGGGGGGTGAAAAACTGTTTTTT.

This rearrangement joins TRBV18 to TRBJ1-4; 10 bases map to TRBD1. The CDR3 runs 17 residues. V lost 2 bases to trimming and J lost 6 bases; unmatched junction nucleotides: 9. In germline, CDR1 is KGHSH, CDR2 LQKENI. The CDR3 loop reads CASSPDLSGTGDEKLFF. The DNA for the CDR3 is TGTGCCAGCTCACCAGACCTTTCCGGGACAGGGGATGAAAAACTGTTTTTT. Full variable domain (missing parts from reference TRBV18 and TRBJ1-4): NAGVMQNPRHLVRRRGQEARLRCSPMKGHSHVYWYRQLPEEGLKFMVYLQKENIIDESGMPKERFSAEFPKEGPSILRIQQVVRGDSAAYFCASSPDLSGTGDEKLFFGSGTQLSVL.

The chain is built from TRBV5-1 and TRBJ2-1; tentative D call: TRBD1 (6 bases). Trimming removed 4 bases at V and 9 bases at J, with 11 bases between. This CDR3 comprises 12 residues. CDR1 is SGHRS, CDR2 YFSETQ, per germline. DNA of the CDR3: TGCGCCAGCAGCCCACAGGGACCTGAGCAGTTCTTC. Translated, it gives CASSPQGPEQFF.

This clone was detected once. The chain links TRBV11-2 to TRBJ2-3; 14 nucleotides agree with TRBD2. This CDR3 has 17 amino acids. V was clipped by 5 bases and J by 6 bases; unmatched bases: 10. Germline values: CDR1 SGHAT, CDR2 FQNNGV. DNA for the CDR3: TGTGCCAGCAGCCCTAGATGGGGACTAGCGGGAGCGGATACGCAGTATTTT. The encoded protein is CASSPRWGLAGADTQYF.

For the CDR3, the DNA is TGCGCCAGCAGCAATTACGGGGATCGGTTTCCCCCTGAAGCTTTCTTT. Translating it yields CASSNYGDRFPPEAFF. The chain uses TRBV4-3 and TRBJ1-1; D uncertain. Per the germline V gene, CDR1 is LGHNA and CDR2 is YSLEER. The V gene lost 5 bases and the J gene lost 6 bases, with 22 bases spanning the gap. There are 16 residues in the CDR3.

The chain links TRBV10-3 to TRBJ2-2; the D gene is possibly TRBD1 (6 bases). Trimming removed 4 bases at V and 1 base at J, with 10 bases between. The CDR3 has 15 amino acids. The germline CDR1 and CDR2 sequences are ENHRY and SYGVKD. In DNA form, the CDR3 reads TGTGCCATCAGTGTTGACAGGTTGAACACCGGGGAGCTGTTTTTT. It codes for CAISVDRLNTGELFF.

In this sample, this clone turned up once. The chain recombines TRBV19 with TRBJ1-1; D unresolved. The CDR3 has 14 residues. V was shortened by 3 bases and J by 5 bases, with 13 bases between the two germline ends. Germline assignment: CDR1 LNHDA and CDR2 SQIVND (reference sequence). CDR3: CASSIGSSVTEAFF. In nucleotides, the CDR3 is TGTGCCAGTAGTATCGGGTCCTCAGTTACTGAAGCTTTCTTT.